This TCR beta chain was sequenced in a study of T cell responses to AZD1222 COVID-19 vaccine. Overall study results and limits: Mostly white British, mostly female donors; authors suggested clonal diversity may be underestimated.

This CDR3 comprises 15 residues. V lost 5 bases, J lost 4 bases, and 17 bases lay in between. Germline V gene lookup returns CDR1 SGHTA and CDR2 FQGNSA. Pooled together were second doses at about 4 or about 12 weeks. Regarding this clone: Antigen unknown.

Generated by immunoSEQ multiplex PCR, the TCRdb table keeps only in-frame clones and is missing some. The table records more than 95,000 clones, 85% of them present only once. The chain carries TRBV7-2 and TRBJ1-2; D possibly corresponds to TRBD1 (5 bases). Sequences were derived from peripheral blood, sampled 28 days after the second AZD1222 dose. This TCR derives from an adult who received the AZD1222 COVID-19 vaccine. The DNA for the CDR3 is TGTGCCAGCAGCCCCAGTGGGGGGGGGAGCTATGGCTACACCTTC. Encoded protein: CASSPSGGGSYGYTF.